The text below deals with one TCR beta chain. The data were taken from a study of identical twins. TCRdb passed the 5' RACE reads through MiXCR, listing each CDR3 protein once. Among hundreds of thousands of distinct CDR3 sequences listed, roughly 10% were seen once. Germline CDR1 reads GTSNPN; CDR2 reads SVGIG (reference sequence). Trimming at V came to 3 bases and at J to 7 bases, leaving 25 bases not matched to a gene. The CDR3 has 19 residues. The clonotype originates from a woman under 30 in good health. The material sequenced was memory (CD45RO+) T cells sorted from blood. This chain connects TRBV30 to TRBJ2-5, with 8 positions matching TRBD2. CDR3 loop: CAWSLKRGWREAPPRTQYF. The CDR3 DNA reads TGTGCCTGGAGCCTAAAGAGGGGGTGGCGGGAGGCCCCCCCCCGGACCCAGTACTTC. The entire variable domain, with the rest obtained from reference TRBV30 and TRBJ2-5, is as follows: SQTIHQWPATLVQPVGSPLSLECTVEGTSNPNLYWYRQAAGRGLQLLFYSVGIGQISSEVPQNLSASRPQDRQFILSSKKLLLSDSGFYLCAWSLKRGWREAPPRTQYFGPGTRLLVL.